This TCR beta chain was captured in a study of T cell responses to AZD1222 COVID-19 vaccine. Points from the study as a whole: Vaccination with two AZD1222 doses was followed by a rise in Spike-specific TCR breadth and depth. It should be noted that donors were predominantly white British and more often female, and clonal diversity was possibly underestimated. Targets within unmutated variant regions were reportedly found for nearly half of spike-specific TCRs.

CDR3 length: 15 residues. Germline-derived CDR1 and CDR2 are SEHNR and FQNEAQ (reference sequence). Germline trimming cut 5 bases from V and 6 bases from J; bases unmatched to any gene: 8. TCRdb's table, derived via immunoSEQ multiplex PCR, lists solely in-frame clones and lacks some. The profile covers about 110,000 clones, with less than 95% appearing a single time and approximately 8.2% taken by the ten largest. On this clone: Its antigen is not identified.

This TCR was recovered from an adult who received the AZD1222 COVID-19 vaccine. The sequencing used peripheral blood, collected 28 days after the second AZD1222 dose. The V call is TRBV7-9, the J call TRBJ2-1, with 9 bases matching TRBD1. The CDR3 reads CASSPPGQGPNEQFF. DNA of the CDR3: TGTGCCAGCAGCCCACCGGGACAGGGCCCCAATGAGCAGTTCTTC. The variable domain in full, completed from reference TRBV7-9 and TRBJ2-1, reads DTGVSQNPRHKITKRGQNVTFRCDPISEHNRLYWYRQTLGQGPEFLTYFQNEAQLEKSRLLSDRFSAERPKGSFSTLEIQRTEQGDSAMYLCASSPPGQGPNEQFFGPGTRLTVL.